This entry lists 19 T cell receptor beta chains sequenced from one sample in a study of cytomegalovirus exposure and HLA in healthy donors. Vbeta (60) and Jbeta (13) primers were used in the PCR. The data were produced by immunoSEQ multiplex PCR, yet TCRdb's version contains in-frame clones alone and is incomplete. The data hold 170,000 or so clones, with 78% observed a single time. The sequencing sample was made of PBMCs. Receptors originate from a woman aged 50 to 65 in good health and CMV-seropositive.

The chain carries TRBV7-9 and TRBJ2-1; TRBD1 aligns across 9 bases. V dropped 5 bases and J dropped 7; count of bases not matched to a gene: 6. CDR3 length: 14 residues. The germline gives CDR1 SEHNR, CDR2 FQNEAQ (reference sequence). The CDR3 DNA reads as TGTGCCAGCAGCGGAGGACAGGGGAGGAATGAGCAGTTCTTC. As protein: CASSGGQGRNEQFF.

This clone was recorded a few times. The gene calls are TRBV9 and TRBJ2-3; D remains unclear. This CDR3 comprises 13 residues. The V end was cut by 2 bases, the J end by 2 bases, with 6 bases between. Germline V gene data show CDR1 as SGDLS and CDR2 as YYNGEE. The chain's CDR3 is CASSVLNTDTQYF. CDR3 in DNA: TGTGCCAGCAGCGTCCTAAACACAGATACGCAGTATTTT.

The chain employs TRBV15 and TRBJ1-4; maybe TRBD1 (6 bases). V gave up 1 base and J gave up 0 bases, with 6 bases separating them. Germline V gene sequence: CDR1 LNHNV, CDR2 YYDKDF (reference sequence). The CDR3 consists of 15 residues. In DNA form, the CDR3 reads TGTGCCACCAGCAGAGGACAGGCAACTAATGAAAAACTGTTTTTT. Encoded protein: CATSRGQATNEKLFF. Variable domain in full (rest from reference TRBV15 and TRBJ1-4): DAMVIQNPRYQVTQFGKPVTLSCSQTLNHNVMYWYQQKSSQAPKLLFHYYDKDFNNEADTPDNFQSRRPNTSFCFLDIRSPGLGDTAMYLCATSRGQATNEKLFFGSGTQLSVL.

There are a few counts of this clone. The J gene is TRBJ2-5, the V gene TRBV13; 8 bases agree with TRBD2. Germline V CDR1 and CDR2: PRHDT, FYEKMQ (reference sequence). V was clipped by 2 bases and J by 4 bases; unmatched bases: 12. This CDR3 region has 17 residues. The CDR3 DNA reads TGTGCCAGCAGCTTACACCTGGCGGGGGGAGTTGGAGAGACCCAGTACTTC. This translates into CASSLHLAGGVGETQYF.

The V gene is TRBV9, the J gene TRBJ1-4; D call uncertain. Looked up from germline, CDR1 is SGDLS and CDR2 is YYNGEE. The germline V and J ends were trimmed by 1 base and 8 bases, with 12 bases remaining between them. The CDR3 is 14 residues long. CDR3 region: CASSVRTSGEKLFF. The CDR3 DNA follows: TGTGCCAGCAGCGTACGCACCTCGGGGGAAAAACTGTTTTTT.

The chain uses TRBV2 and TRBJ2-3, with 12 bases that match TRBD2. Trimming cost V 6 bases and J 0 bases; bases outside gene matches: 10. The CDR3 extends over 18 amino acids. CDR1 SNHLY and CDR2 FYNNEI come from the germline V gene. The chain's CDR3 is CASRPTSGGPYSTDTQYF. The CDR3, as DNA: TGTGCCAGCAGGCCGACTAGCGGGGGCCCTTATAGCACAGATACGCAGTATTTT. Using reference TRBV2 and TRBJ2-3 for the parts outside the CDR3, the full variable domain is EPEVTQTPSHQVTQMGQEVILRCVPISNHLYFYWYRQILGQKVEFLVSFYNNEISEKSEIFDDQFSVERPDGSNFTLKIRSTKLEDSAMYFCASRPTSGGPYSTDTQYFGPGTRLTVL.

V is TRBV5-6 and J is TRBJ1-4; TRBD1 matches at 7 bases. Trimming removed 0 bases from V and 8 bases from J; junction bases left unmatched: 4. Germline V lookup: CDR1 SGHDT, CDR2 YYEEEE. The CDR3 consists of 14 residues. This chain's CDR3 is CASSLGQGFEKLFF. CDR3 nucleotides: TGTGCCAGCAGCTTGGGACAGGGTTTCGAAAAACTGTTTTTT.

This chain joins TRBV7-8 and TRBJ2-3; D remains ambiguous. The CDR3 covers 15 residues. The V gene's germline CDR1 is SGHVS and CDR2 FQNEAQ. The ends were cut back, 3 bases at V and 0 bases at J, with 10 bases in the middle. The CDR3 is CASSFRLKSTDTQYF. CDR3 DNA: TGTGCCAGCAGCTTTAGACTTAAGAGCACAGATACGCAGTATTTT. The whole variable domain, filled in from reference TRBV7-8 and TRBJ2-3, reads GAGVSQSPRYKVAKRGQDVALRCDPISGHVSLFWYQQALGQGPEFLTYFQNEAQLDKSGLPSDRFFAERPEGSVSTLKIQRTQQEDSAVYLCASSFRLKSTDTQYFGPGTRLTVL.

This chain connects TRBV6-6 to TRBJ2-5; the match to TRBD2 covers 8 bases. Losses at the gene ends were 7 bases for V and 5 bases for J; bases not matched to a gene: 9. The germline V gene has CDR1 MNHNY and CDR2 SVGAGI (reference sequence). The CDR3 has 14 residues. The CDR3 DNA reads TGTGCCAGCATCACCGGATCGGGAGGGGAGACCCAGTACTTC. It translates to CASITGSGGETQYF.

This rearrangement joins TRBV11-2 to TRBJ2-4; 9 nucleotides align to TRBD2. The J segment lost 0 bases and the V segment lost 1 base, leaving 7 bases of the junction unmatched. This CDR3 has 18 residues. Germline CDR1 and CDR2: SGHAT and FQNNGV. The CDR3 protein is CASSLVGSGGIAKNIQYF. DNA of the CDR3: TGTGCCAGCAGCTTAGTAGGCAGCGGGGGGATAGCCAAAAACATTCAGTACTTC.

The chain carries TRBV30 and TRBJ2-7; 10 bases map to TRBD1. The CDR3 has 12 residues. Trimming removed 7 bases from V and 3 bases from J; junction bases left unmatched: 3. Germline CDR1 is GTSNPN and CDR2 is SVGIG (reference sequence). The CDR3 is CASGTGDYEQYF. The CDR3, as DNA: TGTGCCTCCGGGACAGGGGACTACGAGCAGTACTTC.

This chain uses TRBV4-1 with TRBJ1-1; TRBD1 aligns across 10 bases. The CDR3 runs 21 residues. In germline, CDR1 is MGHRA, CDR2 YSYEKL. Trimming cost V 0 bases and J 1 base; bases outside gene matches: 17. The CDR3 region has the DNA TGCGCCAGCAGCCAAGATAATTTTTTTAGGGGACAGGGGAGCCGGAACACTGAAGCTTTCTTT. Protein sequence: CASSQDNFFRGQGSRNTEAFF.

In this sample, this clone turned up once. The rearrangement links TRBV7-3 to TRBJ1-2; 11 bases line up with TRBD1. CDR3 length: 14 amino acids. J was trimmed by 8 bases and V by 1 base; bases with no gene match: 3. Germline V gives CDR1 SGHTA, CDR2 FQGTGA. DNA of the CDR3: TGTGCCAGCAGCTTAAGTAGGACAGGGGGCGGCTACACCTTC. Translating gives CASSLSRTGGGYTF.

The chain couples TRBV2 to TRBJ2-3; 13 positions agree with TRBD2. J gave up 4 bases and V 11 bases, and 9 bases lay outside the gene matches. The CDR3 has 15 residues. Germline CDR1 is SNHLY and CDR2 is FYNNEI. CDR3 sequence: CAPRLAGGGADTQYF. For the CDR3, the DNA is TGTGCCCCTCGACTAGCGGGGGGCGGGGCAGATACGCAGTATTTT.

As to this clone: This CDR3 is also generated by other DNA sequences in the sample. The rearrangement links TRBV5-1 to TRBJ1-1; D possibly corresponds to TRBD1 (6 bases). Germline CDR1 is SGHRS and CDR2 is YFSETQ. This CDR3 has 13 residues. The V gene lost 4 bases and the J gene lost 4 bases, with 11 bases spanning the gap. The DNA of the CDR3 is TGCGCCAGCAGCGGGGGGGCCGGCACTGAAGCTTTCTTT. This gives the protein CASSGGAGTEAFF. Full variable domain (missing parts from reference TRBV5-1 and TRBJ1-1): KAGVTQTPRYLIKTRGQQVTLSCSPISGHRSVSWYQQTPGQGLQFLFEYFSETQRNKGNFPGRFSGRQFSNSRSEMNVSTLELGDSALYLCASSGGAGTEAFFGQGTRLTVV.

The chain carries TRBV30 and TRBJ2-7; 9 bases match TRBD2. CDR1 is GTSNPN, CDR2 SVGIG, per germline (reference sequence). The trim removed 3 bases at V and 0 bases at J, leaving 6 bases unmatched. There are 15 residues in the CDR3. The CDR3 sequence is CAWRLLSGSSYEQYF. The CDR3, as DNA: TGTGCCTGGAGACTACTTAGCGGGAGCTCCTACGAGCAGTACTTC.

V usage is TRBV27 and J usage is TRBJ1-1; 7 bases agree with TRBD1. In germline, CDR1 is MNHEY, CDR2 SMNVEV (reference sequence). J lost 1 base, V lost 2 bases, and 10 bases had no gene match. This CDR3 has 17 amino acids. The CDR3 DNA is TGTGCCAGCAGTTTAGCCGCCTTGACAGGGTCGAACACTGAAGCTTTCTTT. Its protein is CASSLAALTGSNTEAFF.

This chain connects TRBV9 to TRBJ1-5, with 10 bases matching TRBD1. CDR3 length: 18 amino acids. With 1 base clipped from V and 2 bases from J, the junction kept 9 bases outside the gene matches. Germline CDR1 reads SGDLS; CDR2 reads YYNGEE. The CDR3: CASSVSHSTGGGNQPQHF. In DNA form, the CDR3 reads TGTGCCAGCAGCGTATCCCATTCGACAGGGGGCGGCAATCAGCCCCAGCATTTT.

The chain links TRBV4-1 to TRBJ2-3, with TRBD2 matching 8 bases. The germline CDR1 and CDR2 sequences are MGHRA and YSYEKL. The CDR3 runs to 15 residues. V shed 5 bases, J shed 3 bases, and the junction held 7 bases outside the gene matches. CDR3 coding DNA: TGCGCCAGCAGCTTCGGACTAGCTTGGACAGATACGCAGTATTTT. Amino acids: CASSFGLAWTDTQYF.